This T cell receptor (beta chain) was identified during a study of blood T cells in healthy people across ages. The study, taken as a whole, reports: Older age coincided with a roughly linear decline in TCR beta diversity per million T cells.

As concerns this clonotype: The antigen is not known.

Next came a second PCR, run for about 7 to 12 cycles, which used a sample-barcoded 5' primer along with a J-beta primer mix. TCRdb re-derived calls from the 5' RACE reads in MiXCR, one entry per CDR3 protein. The sample holds a few hundred thousand distinct CDR3 sequences, roughly a quarter seen once. The V end lost 0 bases, the J end lost 5 bases, and 11 bases lay between the germline ends. The CDR3 is made up of 14 amino acids. The germline V gene encodes CDR1 LGHNT and CDR2 FRNRAP. These data also formed part of another study, on T cells of mothers and their children.

This rearrangement joins TRBV12-5 to TRBJ2-7, with a tentative D call TRBD1 (5 bases). Sequences were obtained from blood. The receptor was isolated from a boy under 10 years old in good health. The chain's CDR3 is CASGLVDEGDEQYF. The DNA of the CDR3 is TGTGCTAGTGGTTTGGTTGATGAAGGGGACGAGCAGTACTTC. Full variable domain (remainder filled in from reference TRBV12-5 and TRBJ2-7): DARVTQTPRHKVTEMGQEVTMRCQPILGHNTVFWYRQTMMQGLELLAYFRNRAPLDDSGMPKDRFSAEMPDATLATLKIQPSEPRDSAVYFCASGLVDEGDEQYFGPGTRLTVT.